Shown below are 19 T cell receptor beta chains from a single sample sequenced in a study of shared clonotypes between healthy human individuals. Produced via immunoSEQ multiplex PCR; TCRdb's table is partial and in-frame only. The sample includes roughly 590,000 clones, roughly 95% of them seen just once. The naive CD8 population came from CD45RO-negative cells selected for CCR7, without terminally differentiated effector memory CD45RA+ cells. Sequencing was done on a sample of naive CD8+ T cells sorted from blood. The receptors shown here come from a woman in her 30s in good health.

This chain joins TRBV7-8 and TRBJ2-7; the D is unclear. Trimming took 5 bases from V and 3 from J, leaving 11 bases between them. CDR3 size: 13 residues. Germline V gene sequence: CDR1 SGHVS, CDR2 FQNEAQ. The CDR3 region is CASSESLLYEQYF. CDR3 sequence (DNA): TGTGCCAGCAGCGAATCATTACTCTACGAGCAGTACTTC.

The rearrangement uses TRBV9 and TRBJ2-7, with D possibly being TRBD2 (5 bases). Trimming stripped 4 bases from V and 2 bases from J, with 13 bases between. Germline loops: CDR1 SGDLS, CDR2 YYNGEE. This CDR3 has 14 residues. The CDR3 DNA is TGTGCCAGCAGCCCCCTTCGGACTCCCTACGAGCAGTACTTC. Encoded protein: CASSPLRTPYEQYF.

V is TRBV28 and J is TRBJ1-4; D call uncertain. The CDR3 contains 19 residues. Between the trimmed V and J ends, which lost 2 bases and 1 base, there was a span of 20 bases. Germline CDR1 reads MDHEN; CDR2 reads SYDVKM. The CDR3 DNA reads as TGTGCCAGCAGTTTAGGCCTGGCCAGCGGATTTGGAACTAATGAAAAACTGTTTTTT. Its translation: CASSLGLASGFGTNEKLFF.

The V and J genes are TRBV7-2 and TRBJ1-1; weak D call: TRBD1 (6 bases). CDR3 length equals 15 residues. Germline-derived CDR1 and CDR2 are SGHTA and FQGNSA. Trimming took 0 bases from V and 5 from J, leaving 13 bases between them. The CDR3 DNA sequence: TGTGCCAGCAGCTTAGCTCCCGGGGGCGGAACTGAAGCTTTCTTT. It codes for CASSLAPGGGTEAFF.

The rearrangement uses TRBV7-9 and TRBJ2-2, with 11 bases identical to TRBD2. Trimming removed 6 bases from V and 2 bases from J; junction bases left unmatched: 8. The CDR3 has 17 amino acids. Germline assignment: CDR1 SEHNR and CDR2 FQNEAQ (reference sequence). The CDR3 bases are TGTGCCAGCAGTCCGAGACTAGCGGGGATAAACACCGGGGAGCTGTTTTTT. Residues: CASSPRLAGINTGELFF.

The chain recombines TRBV4-1 with TRBJ2-1; perhaps TRBD1 as D (6 bases). CDR1 and CDR2 from the germline V gene are MGHRA and YSYEKL. The CDR3 extends over 13 amino acids. V lost 6 bases, J lost 12 bases, and 18 bases lay in between. CDR3 DNA sequence: TGCGCCAGCAGGGACCGGGACACCCAAGTGCAGTTCTTC. Translated, it gives CASRDRDTQVQFF.

The chain employs TRBV19 and TRBJ2-4; D might be TRBD2 (7 bases). V lost 6 bases to trimming and J lost 9 bases, with 18 bases between them. This CDR3 spans 14 amino acids. The germline V gene encodes CDR1 LNHDA and CDR2 SQIVND (reference sequence). In DNA, the CDR3 is TGTGCCAGTAGGGACTTAGGGGGGGGAGCCATTCAGTACTTC. Translation: CASRDLGGGAIQYF.

The gene calls are TRBV4-1 and TRBJ1-1, with a possible D match to TRBD1 (5 bases). This CDR3 comprises 16 residues. With 6 bases removed from V and 1 base from J, the gap between germline ends came to 18 bases. Germline CDR1 MGHRA, CDR2 YSYEKL. The chain's CDR3 is CASRRDPFLGNTEAFF. The CDR3 nucleotides read TGCGCCAGCAGGCGGGACCCCTTTTTGGGGAACACTGAAGCTTTCTTT.

This clone was detected only once. The chain is built from TRBV12-5 and TRBJ2-1, with TRBD1 matching over 8 bases. The CDR3 covers 13 residues. V was pared by 4 bases and J by 9 bases, with 5 bases of the junction left unmatched. Germline V CDR1 and CDR2: LGHNT, FRNRAP. The CDR3: CASGWAGGGEQFF. For the CDR3, the DNA is TGTGCTAGTGGTTGGGCAGGGGGCGGTGAGCAGTTCTTC.

About this clone: Sequence at one end of the junction differs from germline and may be a read error. CDR3 DNA sequence: TGTGCCAGCAGCTTAGCTAGCGGGAGCATAGATACGCAGTATTTT. Its protein product is CASSLASGSIDTQYF. The V and J genes are TRBV7-9 and TRBJ2-3, with TRBD2 matching over 9 bases. The CDR3 has 15 residues. From germline, CDR1 is SEHNR and CDR2 FQNEAQ (reference sequence).

V usage is TRBV5-4 and J usage is TRBJ2-3, with TRBD2 matching over 9 bases. Germline trimming cut 2 bases from V and 4 bases from J; bases unmatched to any gene: 5. CDR1 is SGHNT, CDR2 YYREEE, per germline (reference sequence). This CDR3 region has 15 residues. CDR3 region: CASSLRREGPDTQYF. CDR3 bases: TGTGCCAGCAGCTTAAGGCGGGAGGGCCCAGATACGCAGTATTTT.

The chain recombines TRBV5-6 with TRBJ2-7, with 8 bases that match TRBD2. CDR3 length equals 14 residues. Germline trimming cut 0 bases from V and 3 bases from J; bases unmatched to any gene: 2. Per germline, CDR1 SGHDT and CDR2 YYEEEE. The CDR3 reads CASSLAGGVYEQYF. The DNA for the CDR3 is TGTGCCAGCAGCTTGGCGGGAGGGGTCTACGAGCAGTACTTC.

This clone turned up a few times. Within the sample, other DNA sequences also encode this same CDR3. The V call is TRBV27, the J call TRBJ1-5; no definite D call. The CDR3 length is 13 residues. V lost 3 bases and J 2 bases, leaving 5 bases between the germline ends. Looked up from germline, CDR1 is MNHEY and CDR2 is SMNVEV (reference sequence). CDR3 protein: CASSFGGNQPQHF. For the CDR3, the DNA is TGTGCCAGCAGTTTCGGGGGCAATCAGCCCCAGCATTTT.

The J gene is TRBJ2-7, the V gene TRBV27; 11 bases agree with TRBD2. The CDR3 is made up of 15 amino acids. The V gene's germline CDR1 is MNHEY and CDR2 SMNVEV (reference sequence). V was pared by 7 bases and J by 3 bases, with 8 bases of the junction left unmatched. The CDR3 DNA is TGTGCCAGCATTGTTTCCGGGACTAGCGGCTACGAGCAGTACTTC. It specifies CASIVSGTSGYEQYF.

The chain combines TRBV11-1 with TRBJ2-5; unclear D gene. This CDR3 has 13 amino acids. V lost 2 bases to trimming and J lost 2 bases, with 6 bases between them. CDR1 and CDR2 (germline): SGHAT, FQDESV (reference sequence). The CDR3 DNA reads TGTGCCAGCAGCTTATCGGTACAAGAGACCCAGTACTTC. This gives the protein CASSLSVQETQYF.

The genes are TRBV9 and TRBJ2-1; perhaps TRBD2 as D (6 bases). CDR3 length: 12 residues. Germline V gives CDR1 SGDLS, CDR2 YYNGEE. Trimming shortened V by 3 bases and J by 7 bases, and 8 bases separated the two germline ends. CDR3 sequence (DNA): TGTGCCAGCAGCGGACTAGGAAATGAGCAGTTCTTC. Encoded protein: CASSGLGNEQFF.

The chain employs TRBV27 and TRBJ2-1; possible D gene TRBD1, 6 bases. The CDR3 is made up of 14 amino acids. Trimming cost V 4 bases and J 5 bases, with 12 bases left between them. Germline V lookup: CDR1 MNHEY, CDR2 SMNVEV (reference sequence). CDR3 protein: CASSSQGQHNEQFF. CDR3 DNA sequence: TGTGCCAGCAGTTCCCAGGGGCAACACAATGAGCAGTTCTTC.

The chain carries TRBV28 and TRBJ1-1; D unresolved. The V end lost 1 base, the J end lost 1 base, and 7 bases lay between the germline ends. The germline CDR1 and CDR2 sequences are MDHEN and SYDVKM. The CDR3 runs 14 residues. The chain's CDR3 is CASSLLTPNTEAFF. The CDR3 nucleotides read TGTGCCAGCAGTTTATTGACACCGAACACTGAAGCTTTCTTT.

The chain is built from TRBV4-1 and TRBJ2-7; D is unresolved. Trimming stripped 0 bases from V and 3 bases from J, with 9 bases between. This CDR3 comprises 14 residues. CDR1 and CDR2 from the germline V gene are MGHRA and YSYEKL. The CDR3 reads CASSQERRDYEQYF. CDR3 DNA: TGCGCCAGCAGCCAAGAGAGAAGAGACTACGAGCAGTACTTC.